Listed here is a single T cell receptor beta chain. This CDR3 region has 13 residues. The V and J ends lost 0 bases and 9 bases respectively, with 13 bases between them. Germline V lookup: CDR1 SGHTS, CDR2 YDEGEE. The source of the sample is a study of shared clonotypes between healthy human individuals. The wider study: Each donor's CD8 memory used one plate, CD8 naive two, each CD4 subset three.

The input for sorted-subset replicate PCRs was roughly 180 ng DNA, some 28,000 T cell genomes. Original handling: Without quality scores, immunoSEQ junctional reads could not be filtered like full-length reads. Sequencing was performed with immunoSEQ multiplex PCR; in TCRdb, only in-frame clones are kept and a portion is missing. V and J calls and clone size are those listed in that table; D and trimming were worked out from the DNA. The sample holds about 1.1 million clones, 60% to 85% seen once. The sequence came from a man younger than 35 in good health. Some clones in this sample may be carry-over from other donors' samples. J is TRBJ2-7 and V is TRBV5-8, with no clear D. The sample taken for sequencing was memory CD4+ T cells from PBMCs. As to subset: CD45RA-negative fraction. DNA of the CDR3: TGTGCCAGCAGCTTGGCCACGACGGTAGGGCAGTACTTC. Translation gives CASSLATTVGQYF. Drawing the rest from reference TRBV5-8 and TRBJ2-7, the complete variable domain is EAGVTQSPTHLIKTRGQQATLRCSPISGHTSVYWYQQALGLGLQFLLWYDEGEERNRGNFPPRFSGRQFPNYSSELNVNALELEDSALYLCASSLATTVGQYFGPGTRLTVT.